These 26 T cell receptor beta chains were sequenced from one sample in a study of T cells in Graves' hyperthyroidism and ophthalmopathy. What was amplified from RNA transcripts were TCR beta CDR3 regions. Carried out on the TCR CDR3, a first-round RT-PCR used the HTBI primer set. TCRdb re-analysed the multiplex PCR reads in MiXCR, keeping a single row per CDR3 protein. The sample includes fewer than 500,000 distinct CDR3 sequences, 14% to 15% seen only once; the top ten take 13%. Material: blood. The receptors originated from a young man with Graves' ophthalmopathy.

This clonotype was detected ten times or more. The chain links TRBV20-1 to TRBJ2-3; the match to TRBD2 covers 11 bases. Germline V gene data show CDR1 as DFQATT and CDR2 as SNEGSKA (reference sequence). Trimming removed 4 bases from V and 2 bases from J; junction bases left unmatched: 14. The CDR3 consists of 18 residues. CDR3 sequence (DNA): TGCAGTGCTAAACTACTAGCGGGAGTTATGGGGTACACAGATACGCAGTATTTT. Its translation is CSAKLLAGVMGYTDTQYF.

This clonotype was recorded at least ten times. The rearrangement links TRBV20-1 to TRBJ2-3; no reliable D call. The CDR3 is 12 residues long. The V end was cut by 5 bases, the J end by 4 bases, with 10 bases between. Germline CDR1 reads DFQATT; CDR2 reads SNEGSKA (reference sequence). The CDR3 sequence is CSARLASDTQYF. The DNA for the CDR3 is TGCAGTGCTCGACTGGCCTCAGATACGCAGTATTTT.

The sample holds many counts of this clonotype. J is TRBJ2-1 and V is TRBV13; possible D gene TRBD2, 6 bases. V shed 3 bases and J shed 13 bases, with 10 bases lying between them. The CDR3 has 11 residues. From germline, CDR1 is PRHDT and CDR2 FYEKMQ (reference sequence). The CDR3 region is CASSLEGFQFF. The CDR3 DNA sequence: TGTGCCAGCAGCTTGGAGGGATTCCAGTTCTTC.

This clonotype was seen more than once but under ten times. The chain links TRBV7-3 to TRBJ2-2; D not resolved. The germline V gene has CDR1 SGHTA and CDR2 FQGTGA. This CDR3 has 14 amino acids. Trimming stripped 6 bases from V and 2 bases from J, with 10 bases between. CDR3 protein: CASRTGPNTGELFF. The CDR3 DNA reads TGTGCCAGCAGAACCGGGCCAAACACCGGGGAGCTGTTTTTT. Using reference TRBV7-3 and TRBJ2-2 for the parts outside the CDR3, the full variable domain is GAGVSQTPSNKVTEKGKYVELRCDPISGHTALYWYRQSLGQGPEFLIYFQGTGAADDSGLPNDRFFAVRPEGSVSTLKIQRTERGDSAVYLCASRTGPNTGELFFGEGSRLTVL.

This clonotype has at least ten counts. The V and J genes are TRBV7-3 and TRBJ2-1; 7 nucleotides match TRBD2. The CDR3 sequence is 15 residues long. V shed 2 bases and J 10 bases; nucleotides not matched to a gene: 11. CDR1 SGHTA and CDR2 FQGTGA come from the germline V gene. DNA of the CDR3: TGTGCCAGCAGCTTACGGGGGGACTATACAGCCGAGCAGTTCTTC. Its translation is CASSLRGDYTAEQFF.

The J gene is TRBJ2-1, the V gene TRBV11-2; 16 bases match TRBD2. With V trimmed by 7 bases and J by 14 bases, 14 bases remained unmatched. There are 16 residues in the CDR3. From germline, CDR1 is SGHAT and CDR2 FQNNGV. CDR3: CASTGGTSGGARAKFF. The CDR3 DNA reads TGTGCCAGCACCGGTGGGACTAGCGGGGGGGCCAGAGCGAAGTTCTTC.

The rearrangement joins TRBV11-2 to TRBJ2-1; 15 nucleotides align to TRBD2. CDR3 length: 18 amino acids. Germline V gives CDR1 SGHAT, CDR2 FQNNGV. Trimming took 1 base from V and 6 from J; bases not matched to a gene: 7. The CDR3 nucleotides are TGTGCCAGCAGCTTAGGGAATGCGGGACTAGCGGGAGGCAATGAGCAGTTCTTC. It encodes CASSLGNAGLAGGNEQFF.

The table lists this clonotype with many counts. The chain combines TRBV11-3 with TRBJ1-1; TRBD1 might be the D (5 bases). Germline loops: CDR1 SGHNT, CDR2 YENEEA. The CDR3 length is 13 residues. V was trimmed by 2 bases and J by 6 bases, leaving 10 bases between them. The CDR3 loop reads CASSLQRGAEAFF. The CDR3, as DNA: TGTGCCAGCAGCTTACAGAGGGGTGCTGAAGCTTTCTTT.

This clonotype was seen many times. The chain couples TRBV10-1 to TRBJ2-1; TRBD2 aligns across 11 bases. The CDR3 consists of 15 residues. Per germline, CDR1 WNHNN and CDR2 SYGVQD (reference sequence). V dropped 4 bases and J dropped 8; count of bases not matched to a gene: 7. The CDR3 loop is CASSAGLAGGDEQFF. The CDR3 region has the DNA TGCGCCAGCAGTGCTGGGCTAGCGGGAGGTGATGAGCAGTTCTTC.

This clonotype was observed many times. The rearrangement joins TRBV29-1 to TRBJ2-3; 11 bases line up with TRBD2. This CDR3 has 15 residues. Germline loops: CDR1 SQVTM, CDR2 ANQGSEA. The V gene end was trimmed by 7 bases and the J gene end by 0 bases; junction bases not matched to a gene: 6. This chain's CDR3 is CSETGLAESTDTQYF. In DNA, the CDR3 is TGCAGCGAGACGGGACTAGCGGAAAGCACAGATACGCAGTATTTT.

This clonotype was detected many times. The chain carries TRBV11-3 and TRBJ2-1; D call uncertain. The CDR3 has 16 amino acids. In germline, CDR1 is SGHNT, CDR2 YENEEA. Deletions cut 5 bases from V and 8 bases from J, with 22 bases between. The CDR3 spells CASSPSVKIAGDEQFF. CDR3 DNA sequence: TGTGCCAGCAGCCCGTCGGTCAAAATAGCTGGTGATGAGCAGTTCTTC.

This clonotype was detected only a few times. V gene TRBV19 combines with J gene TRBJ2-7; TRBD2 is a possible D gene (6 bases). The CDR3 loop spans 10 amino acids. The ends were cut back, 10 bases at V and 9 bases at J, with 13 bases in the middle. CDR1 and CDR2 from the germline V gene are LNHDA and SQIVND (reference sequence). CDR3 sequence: CAILPGLQYF. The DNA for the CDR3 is TGTGCCATTTTGCCGGGACTGCAGTACTTC.

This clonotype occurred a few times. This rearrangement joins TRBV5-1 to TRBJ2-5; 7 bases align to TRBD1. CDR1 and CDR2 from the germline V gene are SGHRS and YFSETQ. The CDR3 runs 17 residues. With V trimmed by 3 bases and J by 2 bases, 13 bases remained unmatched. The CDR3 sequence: CASSSLGRRQGQETQYF. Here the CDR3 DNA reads TGCGCCAGCAGCTCTTTGGGCCGGAGACAGGGACAAGAGACCCAGTACTTC. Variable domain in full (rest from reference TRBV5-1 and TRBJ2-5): KAGVTQTPRYLIKTRGQQVTLSCSPISGHRSVSWYQQTPGQGLQFLFEYFSETQRNKGNFPGRFSGRQFSNSRSEMNVSTLELGDSALYLCASSSLGRRQGQETQYFGPGTRLLVL.

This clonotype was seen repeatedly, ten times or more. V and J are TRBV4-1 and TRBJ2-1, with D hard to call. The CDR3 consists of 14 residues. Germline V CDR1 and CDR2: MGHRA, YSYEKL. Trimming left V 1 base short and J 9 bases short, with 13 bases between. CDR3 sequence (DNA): TGCGCCAGCAGCCAAGGCCCGGGCAGTAGTGAGCAGTTCTTC. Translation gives CASSQGPGSSEQFF.

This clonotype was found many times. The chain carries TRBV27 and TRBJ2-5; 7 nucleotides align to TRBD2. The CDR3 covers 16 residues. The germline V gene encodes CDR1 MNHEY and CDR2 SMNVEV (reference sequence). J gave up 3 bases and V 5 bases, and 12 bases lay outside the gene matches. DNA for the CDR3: TGTGCCAGCAGTCTTATCGCGGGAGTTTCCAAAGAGACCCAGTACTTC. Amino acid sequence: CASSLIAGVSKETQYF.

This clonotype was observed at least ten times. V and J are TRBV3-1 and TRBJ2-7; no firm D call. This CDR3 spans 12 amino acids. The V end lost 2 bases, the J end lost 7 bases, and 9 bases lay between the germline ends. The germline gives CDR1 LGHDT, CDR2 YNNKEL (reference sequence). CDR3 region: CASSQRPQEQYF. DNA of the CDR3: TGTGCCAGCAGCCAACGTCCTCAAGAGCAGTACTTC.

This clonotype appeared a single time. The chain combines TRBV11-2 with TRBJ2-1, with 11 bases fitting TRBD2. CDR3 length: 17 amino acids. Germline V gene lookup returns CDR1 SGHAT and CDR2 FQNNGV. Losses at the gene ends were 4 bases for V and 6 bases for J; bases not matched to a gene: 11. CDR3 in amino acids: CASSYSGGGTGTNEQFF. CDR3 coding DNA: TGTGCCAGCAGCTATAGCGGGGGGGGGACAGGGACCAATGAGCAGTTCTTC.

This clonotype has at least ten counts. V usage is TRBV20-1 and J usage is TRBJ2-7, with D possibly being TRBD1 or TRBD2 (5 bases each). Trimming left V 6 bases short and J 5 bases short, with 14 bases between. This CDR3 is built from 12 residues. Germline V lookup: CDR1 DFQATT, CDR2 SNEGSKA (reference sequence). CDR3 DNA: TGCAGTGCCCAAGAGGGGCGGGACGAGCAGTACTTC. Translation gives CSAQEGRDEQYF.

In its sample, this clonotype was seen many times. The CDR3 loop is CSARDVAPRQFF. DNA for the CDR3: TGCAGTGCTAGAGATGTGGCCCCGCGCCAGTTCTTC. The rearrangement links TRBV20-1 to TRBJ2-1; the D is unclear. CDR1 DFQATT and CDR2 SNEGSKA come from the germline V gene (reference sequence). The CDR3 length is 12 residues. V was cut by 0 bases and J by 13 bases, with 13 bases left in between.

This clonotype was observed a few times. CDR3 sequence reads: CASSLYGELFF. The CDR3 nucleotides read TGCGCCAGCAGCTTATACGGGGAGCTGTTTTTT. J is TRBJ2-2 and V is TRBV5-1; D is undetermined. CDR1 is SGHRS, CDR2 YFSETQ, per germline. V shed 2 bases and J shed 7 bases, with 3 bases lying between them. This CDR3 spans 11 amino acids.

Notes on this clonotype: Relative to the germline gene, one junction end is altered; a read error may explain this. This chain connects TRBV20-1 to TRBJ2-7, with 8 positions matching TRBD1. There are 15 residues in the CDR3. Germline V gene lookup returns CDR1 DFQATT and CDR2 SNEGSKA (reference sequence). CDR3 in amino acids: CSARDHRDRSYEQHF. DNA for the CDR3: TGCAGTGCTAGAGATCACCGGGACAGGTCCTACGAGCAGCACTTC.

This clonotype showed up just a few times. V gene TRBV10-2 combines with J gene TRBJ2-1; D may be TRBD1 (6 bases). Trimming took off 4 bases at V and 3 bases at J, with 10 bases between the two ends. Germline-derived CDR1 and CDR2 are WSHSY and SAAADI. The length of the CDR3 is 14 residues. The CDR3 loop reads CASSVRRGYNEQFF. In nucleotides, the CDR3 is TGCGCCAGCAGTGTACGCAGGGGCTACAATGAGCAGTTCTTC.

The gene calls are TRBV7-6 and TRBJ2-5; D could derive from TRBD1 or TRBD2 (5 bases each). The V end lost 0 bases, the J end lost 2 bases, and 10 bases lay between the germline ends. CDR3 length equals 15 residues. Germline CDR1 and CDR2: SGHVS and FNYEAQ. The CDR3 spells CASSLAWDEQETQYF. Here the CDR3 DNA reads TGTGCCAGCAGCTTAGCGTGGGACGAGCAAGAGACCCAGTACTTC.

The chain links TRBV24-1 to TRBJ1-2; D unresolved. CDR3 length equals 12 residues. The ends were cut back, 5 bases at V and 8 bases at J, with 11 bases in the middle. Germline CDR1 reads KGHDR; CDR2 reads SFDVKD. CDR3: CATSGPARGYTF. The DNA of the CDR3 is TGTGCCACCAGTGGGCCGGCCCGAGGCTACACCTTC.

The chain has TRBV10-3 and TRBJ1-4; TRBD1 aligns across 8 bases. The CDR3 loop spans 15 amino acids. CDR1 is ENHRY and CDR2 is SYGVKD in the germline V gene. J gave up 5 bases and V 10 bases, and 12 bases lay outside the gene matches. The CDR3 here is CATAGGRGINEKLFF. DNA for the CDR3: TGTGCCACTGCAGGGGGCAGGGGTATCAATGAAAAACTGTTTTTT.

The CDR3 is CASSQGASLNTEAFF. CDR3 DNA: TGTGCCAGCAGCCAAGGTGCCAGTCTGAACACTGAAGCTTTCTTT. This rearrangement joins TRBV4-2 to TRBJ1-1, with D unclear. The CDR3 covers 15 residues. Trimming removed 1 base from V and 0 bases from J, with 9 bases in between. Germline V gene data show CDR1 as LGHNA and CDR2 as YNFKEQ.